Following are 2 T cell receptor beta chains from one sample sequenced in a study of CD8+ T cells in alopecia areata. Treatment in this sample: oral pan-JAK inhibitor, 5-10 mg twice daily. cDNA serving as the sequencing template came from extracted, reverse transcribed RNA. Sequencing used immunoSEQ multiplex PCR; TCRdb keeps in-frame clones, though not all of them. The sample shows about 76,000 clones, around 60% of them seen only once. The sample here was CD8+ T cells sorted from blood, taken at week 24, from a patient treated with tofacitinib. These receptors came from a human donor with alopecia areata.

The chain combines TRBV4-1 with TRBJ1-6; D unresolved. Trimming removed 4 bases at V and 8 bases at J, with 15 bases between. Germline CDR1 and CDR2: MGHRA and YSYEKL. The CDR3 covers 15 residues. Here the CDR3 reads CASSLRYYFDSPLHF. For the CDR3, the DNA is TGCGCCAGCAGCCTCAGGTATTATTTCGATTCACCCCTCCACTTT.

The rearrangement uses TRBV29-1 and TRBJ2-3; D remains ambiguous. The CDR3 runs 14 residues. With 0 bases removed from V and 4 bases from J, the gap between germline ends came to 11 bases. In germline, CDR1 is SQVTM, CDR2 ANQGSEA. The CDR3 spells CSVEDVGLADTQYF. The CDR3 DNA reads as TGCAGCGTTGAAGATGTAGGGCTAGCAGATACGCAGTATTTT.